This TCR beta chain stems from a study of regulatory T cells in long-lasting Graves disease. General study results and limits: Because few samples were included, accuracy may have been lower. Those with persistent Graves' had less TCR diversity than newly diagnosed patients.

For TCR beta, libraries came from iRepertoire HTBI primers and Arm-PCR of CDR3 regions. TCRdb recomputed calls from the multiplex PCR reads with MiXCR, one row per CDR3 protein. The sample holds more than 300,000 distinct CDR3 sequences, about 16% seen once. Germline CDR1 MDHEN, CDR2 SYDVKM. The CDR3 covers 15 residues. This clonotype was observed a handful of times. Its antigen is not identified. A read error may be the cause here, since a much bigger clone is one base away. Regarding time point: newly diagnosed GD, antithyroid drugs for less than 3 months. The TCR library was made from RNA extracted from PBMCs.

The sequence was collected from a female donor with Graves disease. The sample consisted of peripheral blood mononuclear cells (PBMCs), taken at new diagnosis, from a patient treated with antithyroid drugs. The V call is TRBV28, the J call TRBJ2-3, with 9 bases that match TRBD2. CDR3 in DNA: TGTGCCAGCAGTAAAGATAGCGGGAGCAAGGATATGCAGTATTTT. It yields the protein CASSKDSGSKDMQYF.